The rows below give T cell receptor beta chains drawn from one sample of a study of blood T cell repertoires in COVID-19. Sequenced by immunoSEQ multiplex PCR; TCRdb stores in-frame clones only, minus some. The sample lists some 150,000 clones, about 87% occurring once. The sample was peripheral blood. These receptors were obtained from a man in his fifties or sixties with active COVID-19. Both conserved end residues are part of each CDR3. The D gene is left open where the match is weak. Clone size is shown for a subset of rows, as once, few, many or a class of expanded clone.

J: TRBJ1-4
V: TRBV2
size: NA
D: NA
CDR3: CASSGKEGGKLFF
DNA: TGTGCCAGCAGCGGCAAGGAAGGGGGAAAACTGTTTTTT

J: TRBJ1-6
V: TRBV12-1
size: NA
D: NA
CDR3: CASSSRVTGDKNSPLHF
DNA: TGTGCCAGCAGCTCACGAGTCACAGGGGATAAAAATTCACCCCTCCACTTT

J: TRBJ1-2
V: TRBV19
size: NA
D: TRBD1
CDR3: CASSAGGLDGYTF
DNA: TGTGCCAGTAGTGCAGGGGGCCTGGATGGCTACACCTTC

J: TRBJ2-1
V: TRBV5-4
size: NA
D: NA
CDR3: CASSFQGSGENEQFF
DNA: TGTGCCAGCAGCTTTCAGGGGAGCGGGGAAAATGAGCAGTTCTTC

J: TRBJ2-3
V: TRBV10-3
size: NA
D: TRBD2
CDR3: CAISLTSGGTSAQYF
DNA: TGTGCCATCAGTCTTACTAGCGGGGGGACTAGCGCGCAGTATTTT

J: TRBJ2-7
V: TRBV6-5
size: NA
D: TRBD1
CDR3: CASSYLQGAVEQYF
DNA: TGTGCCAGCAGTTACCTCCAGGGGGCAGTGGAGCAGTACTTC

J: TRBJ1-2
V: TRBV27
size: once
D: NA
CDR3: CASCGWPNYGYTF
DNA: TGTGCCAGCTGCGGATGGCCTAACTATGGCTACACCTTC

J: TRBJ1-6
V: TRBV6-5
size: once
D: TRBD1
CDR3: CASRDTGASPLHF
DNA: TGTGCCAGCAGAGACACAGGGGCCTCACCCCTCCACTTT

J: TRBJ1-1
V: TRBV6-6
size: NA
D: TRBD1
CDR3: CAILAGGTEAFF
DNA: TGTGCCATCCTTGCAGGGGGCACTGAAGCTTTCTTT

J: TRBJ2-5
V: TRBV30
size: once
D: TRBD2
CDR3: CAWRLAGGVQETQYF
DNA: TGTGCCTGGAGATTAGCGGGGGGGGTTCAAGAGACCCAGTACTTC

J: TRBJ1-1
V: TRBV6-6
size: NA
D: NA
CDR3: CASSYAEMNTEAFF
DNA: TGTGCCAGCAGTTACGCAGAAATGAACACTGAAGCTTTCTTT

J: TRBJ2-5
V: TRBV5-4
size: NA
D: TRBD2
CDR3: CASSRPMGGEQETQYF
DNA: TGTGCCAGCAGCAGGCCGATGGGGGGGGAACAAGAGACCCAGTACTTC

J: TRBJ2-7
V: TRBV13
size: few
D: NA
CDR3: CASSVRDTRYREQYF
DNA: TGTGCCAGCAGCGTCCGGGACACCCGATATCGAGAGCAGTACTTC

J: TRBJ1-3
V: TRBV9
size: NA
D: TRBD1
CDR3: CASRSGGGNTIYF
DNA: TGTGCCAGCCGCTCAGGGGGTGGAAACACCATATATTTT

J: TRBJ2-1
V: TRBV27
size: NA
D: TRBD2
CDR3: CASSLLGLAVNEQFF
DNA: TGTGCCAGCAGTTTACTCGGACTAGCTGTTAATGAGCAGTTCTTC

J: TRBJ1-1
V: TRBV6-2/TRBV6-3
size: NA
D: TRBD1
CDR3: CASSYPGQGNTEAFF
DNA: TGTGCCAGCAGTTACCCGGGACAGGGTAACACTGAAGCTTTCTTT

J: TRBJ2-1
V: TRBV3-1/TRBV3-2
size: once
D: TRBD2
CDR3: CASSQDFPSGGYNEQFF
DNA: TGTGCCAGCAGCCAAGATTTCCCCAGCGGGGGGTACAATGAGCAGTTCTTC

J: TRBJ2-2
V: TRBV6-5
size: NA
D: NA
CDR3: CASKGTGNTGELFF
DNA: TGTGCCAGCAAGGGAACAGGGAACACCGGGGAGCTGTTTTTT

J: TRBJ2-7
V: TRBV5-8
size: few
D: TRBD1
CDR3: CASQGAYEQYF
DNA: TGTGCCAGCCAGGGGGCCTACGAGCAGTACTTC

J: TRBJ1-1
V: TRBV27
size: NA
D: TRBD1
CDR3: CASSLFDRGSAEAFF
DNA: TGTGCCAGCAGTTTATTCGACAGGGGATCGGCTGAAGCTTTCTTT

J: TRBJ1-4
V: TRBV2
size: NA
D: NA
CDR3: CASQIGENNEKLFF
DNA: TGTGCCTCCCAAATCGGAGAGAATAATGAAAAACTGTTTTTT

J: TRBJ2-7
V: TRBV2
size: NA
D: NA
CDR3: CATSRGAGDEQYF
DNA: TGTGCCACAAGCAGGGGCGCCGGGGACGAGCAGTACTTC

J: TRBJ1-1
V: TRBV6-5
size: NA
D: NA
CDR3: CASRTVEAFF
DNA: TGTGCCAGCAGGACAGTCGAAGCTTTCTTT

J: TRBJ2-3
V: TRBV9
size: once
D: NA
CDR3: CASSVARGGDTQYF
DNA: TGTGCCAGCAGCGTAGCCAGGGGTGGAGATACGCAGTATTTT

J: TRBJ1-1
V: TRBV29-1
size: few
D: NA
CDR3: CSGTLNTEAFF
DNA: TGCAGTGGGACATTGAACACTGAAGCTTTCTTT

J: TRBJ2-5
V: TRBV7-8
size: NA
D: TRBD1
CDR3: CASSLGGTAQETQYF
DNA: TGTGCCAGCAGCTTAGGGGGGACAGCTCAAGAGACCCAGTACTTC

J: TRBJ1-4
V: TRBV5-4
size: NA
D: NA
CDR3: CASSKRGLATNEKLFF
DNA: TGTGCCAGCAGCAAGCGGGGCCTTGCAACTAATGAAAAACTGTTTTTT

J: TRBJ2-1
V: TRBV6-2/TRBV6-3
size: NA
D: NA
CDR3: CASSYSSQGGYNEQFF
DNA: TGTGCCAGCAGTTACTCGTCGCAGGGGGGCTACAATGAGCAGTTCTTC

J: TRBJ1-6
V: TRBV7-3
size: NA
D: NA
CDR3: CASSLTHGNSPLHF
DNA: TGTGCCAGCAGCTTAACACACGGGAATTCACCCCTCCACTTT

J: TRBJ2-3
V: TRBV9
size: NA
D: TRBD2
CDR3: CASSPRALAGGTDTQYF
DNA: TGTGCCAGCAGCCCACGGGCCTTAGCGGGGGGCACAGATACGCAGTATTTT

J: TRBJ1-3
V: TRBV13
size: NA
D: NA
CDR3: CASSLQGNTIYF
DNA: TGTGCCAGCAGCCTCCAGGGAAACACCATATATTTT

J: TRBJ2-7
V: TRBV5-4
size: NA
D: TRBD1
CDR3: CASSTGTVSYEQYF
DNA: TGTGCCAGCAGCACCGGGACAGTCTCCTACGAGCAGTACTTC

J: TRBJ2-1
V: TRBV24-1
size: NA
D: TRBD1
CDR3: CATSDSVGGRGHQNEQFF
DNA: TGTGCCACCAGTGATTCGGTCGGGGGCAGGGGGCATCAGAATGAGCAGTTCTTC

J: TRBJ2-1
V: TRBV5-4
size: NA
D: NA
CDR3: CASSLQLSNEQFF
DNA: TGTGCCAGCAGCTTACAGCTAAGTAATGAGCAGTTCTTC

J: TRBJ2-1
V: TRBV30
size: NA
D: TRBD2
CDR3: CACPRAGGVDNEQFF
DNA: TGTGCCTGCCCGAGGGCGGGGGGCGTGGACAATGAGCAGTTCTTC

J: TRBJ1-4
V: TRBV2
size: NA
D: NA
CDR3: CASSRDIGEKLFF
DNA: TGTGCCAGCAGTCGGGATATCGGGGAAAAACTGTTTTTT

J: TRBJ2-5
V: TRBV5-1
size: NA
D: TRBD2
CDR3: CASSQLAGEETQYF
DNA: TGCGCCAGCAGCCAACTAGCGGGGGAAGAGACCCAGTACTTC

J: TRBJ2-5
V: TRBV7-2
size: NA
D: TRBD2
CDR3: CASSPEWRGEKRETQYF
DNA: TGTGCCAGCAGCCCTGAGTGGCGGGGGGAGAAAAGGGAGACCCAGTACTTC

J: TRBJ1-3
V: TRBV12-5
size: NA
D: NA
CDR3: CASGAASGNTIYF
DNA: TGTGCTAGTGGGGCCGCAAGTGGAAACACCATATATTTT

J: TRBJ1-1
V: TRBV6-2/TRBV6-3
size: NA
D: TRBD1
CDR3: CASSYDRGLRPFF
DNA: TGTGCCAGCAGTTACGACAGGGGCTTGAGGCCTTTCTTT

J: TRBJ1-5
V: TRBV3-1/TRBV3-2
size: NA
D: TRBD1
CDR3: CASSQAGTGGNQPQHF
DNA: TGTGCCAGCAGCCAAGCCGGGACAGGAGGCAATCAGCCCCAGCATTTT

J: TRBJ2-3
V: TRBV5-1
size: NA
D: NA
CDR3: CASSFRGATDTQYF
DNA: TGCGCCAGCAGCTTTAGGGGCGCCACAGATACGCAGTATTTT

J: TRBJ2-7
V: TRBV7-2
size: NA
D: NA
CDR3: CASSLGRMTYEQYF
DNA: TGTGCCAGCAGCTTAGGCAGGATGACCTACGAGCAGTACTTC